This T cell receptor beta chain is from a study of T cell changes during pregnancy in multiple sclerosis. V lost 2 bases to trimming and J lost 2 bases, with 15 bases between them. This CDR3 has 16 residues. Germline loops: CDR1 MNHNS, CDR2 SASEGT. Assay: immunoSEQ multiplex PCR; the TCRdb copy retains only in-frame clones and omits some. In the table there are 25,000 to 35,000 clones, 89% of which are singletons. The V and J genes are TRBV6-1 and TRBJ1-2; D unresolved. This receptor was identified in a female donor with multiple sclerosis, enrolled in a pregnancy study. This specimen consisted of CD8+ T cells from peripheral blood mononuclear cells, obtained in the second trimester of pregnancy. The CDR3 here is CASSELVKQSNYGYTF. The CDR3 bases are TGTGCCAGCAGTGAACTGGTTAAACAGTCGAACTATGGCTACACCTTC.